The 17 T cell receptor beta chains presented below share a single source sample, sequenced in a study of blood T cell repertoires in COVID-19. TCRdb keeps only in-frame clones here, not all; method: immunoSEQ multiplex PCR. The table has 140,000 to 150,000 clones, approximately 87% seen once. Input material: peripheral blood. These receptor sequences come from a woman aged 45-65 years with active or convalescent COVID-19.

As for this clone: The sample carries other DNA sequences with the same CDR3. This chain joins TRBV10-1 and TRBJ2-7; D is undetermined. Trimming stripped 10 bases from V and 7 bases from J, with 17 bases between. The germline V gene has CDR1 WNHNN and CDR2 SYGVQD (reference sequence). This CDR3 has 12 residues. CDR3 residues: CATPPGCYEQYF. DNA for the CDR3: TGCGCCACCCCACCCGGGTGCTATGAGCAGTACTTC.

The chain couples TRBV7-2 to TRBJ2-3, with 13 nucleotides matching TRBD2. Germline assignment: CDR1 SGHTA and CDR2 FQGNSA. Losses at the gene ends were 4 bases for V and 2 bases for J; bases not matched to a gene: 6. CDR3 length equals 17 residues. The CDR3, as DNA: TGTGCCAGCAGCTCCCGGACTAGCGGGGGCATCACAGATACGCAGTATTTT. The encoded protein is CASSSRTSGGITDTQYF.

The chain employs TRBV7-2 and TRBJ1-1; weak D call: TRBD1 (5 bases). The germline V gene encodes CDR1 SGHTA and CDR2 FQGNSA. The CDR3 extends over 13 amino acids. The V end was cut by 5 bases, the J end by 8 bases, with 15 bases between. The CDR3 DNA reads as TGTGCCAGCAGCGGCGGGGGGAGTAAGGAAGCTTTCTTT. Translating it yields CASSGGGSKEAFF.

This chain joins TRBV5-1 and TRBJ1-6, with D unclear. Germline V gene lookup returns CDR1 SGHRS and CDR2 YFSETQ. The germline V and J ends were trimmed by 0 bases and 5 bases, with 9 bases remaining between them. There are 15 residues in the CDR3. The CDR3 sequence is CASSLDGQNNSPLHF. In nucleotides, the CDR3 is TGCGCCAGCAGCTTGGATGGTCAGAATAATTCACCCCTCCACTTT.

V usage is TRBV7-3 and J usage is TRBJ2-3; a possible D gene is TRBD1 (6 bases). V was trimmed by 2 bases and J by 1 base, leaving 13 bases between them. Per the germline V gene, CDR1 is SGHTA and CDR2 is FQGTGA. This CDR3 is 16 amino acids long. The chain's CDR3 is CASSLSRGVGTDTQYF. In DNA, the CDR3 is TGTGCCAGCAGCTTATCCAGGGGAGTTGGCACAGATACGCAGTATTTT.

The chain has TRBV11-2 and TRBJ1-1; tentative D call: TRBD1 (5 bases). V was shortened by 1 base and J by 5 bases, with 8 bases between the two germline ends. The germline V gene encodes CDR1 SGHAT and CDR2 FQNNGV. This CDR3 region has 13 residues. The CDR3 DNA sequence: TGTGCCAGCAGCTTAGCAGGGTTGACTGAAGCTTTCTTT. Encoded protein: CASSLAGLTEAFF.

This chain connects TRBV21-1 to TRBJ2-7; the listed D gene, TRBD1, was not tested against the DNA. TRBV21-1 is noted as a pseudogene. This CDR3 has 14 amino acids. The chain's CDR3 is CASPTNFPPYEQYF. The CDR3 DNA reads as TGTGCCAGTCCGACAAATTTCCCACCCTACGAGCAGTACTTC.

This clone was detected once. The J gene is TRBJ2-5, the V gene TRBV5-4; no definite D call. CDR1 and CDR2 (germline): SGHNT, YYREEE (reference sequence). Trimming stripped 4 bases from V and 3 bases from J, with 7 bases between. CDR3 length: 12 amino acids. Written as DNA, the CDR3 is TGTGCCAGCAGCCGAGCTGAAGAGACCCAGTACTTC. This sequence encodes CASSRAEETQYF. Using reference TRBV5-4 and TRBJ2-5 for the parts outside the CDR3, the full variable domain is ETGVTQSPTHLIKTRGQQVTLRCSSQSGHNTVSWYQQALGQGPQFIFQYYREEENGRGNFPPRFSGLQFPNYSSELNVNALELDDSALYLCASSRAEETQYFGPGTRLLVL.

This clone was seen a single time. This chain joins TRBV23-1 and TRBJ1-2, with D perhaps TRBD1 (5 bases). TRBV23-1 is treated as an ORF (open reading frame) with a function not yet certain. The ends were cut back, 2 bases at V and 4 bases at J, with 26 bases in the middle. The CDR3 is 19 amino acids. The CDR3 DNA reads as TGCGCCAGCAGTCAACGGGTCCCCCGGGACTGCTCAAAGGTCTATGGCTACACCTTC. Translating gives CASSQRVPRDCSKVYGYTF.

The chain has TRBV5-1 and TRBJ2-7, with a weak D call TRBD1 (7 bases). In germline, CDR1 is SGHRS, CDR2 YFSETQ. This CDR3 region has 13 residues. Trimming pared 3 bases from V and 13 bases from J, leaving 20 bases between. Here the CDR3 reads CASSYGGPGQEYF. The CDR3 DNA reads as TGCGCCAGCAGCTACGGGGGCCCCGGACAGGAATACTTC.

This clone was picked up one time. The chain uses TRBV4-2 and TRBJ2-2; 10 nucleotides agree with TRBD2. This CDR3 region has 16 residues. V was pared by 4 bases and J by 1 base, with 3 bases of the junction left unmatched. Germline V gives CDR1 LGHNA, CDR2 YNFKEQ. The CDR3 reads CASSRSGGENTGELFF. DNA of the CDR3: TGTGCCAGCAGCCGGAGCGGGGGGGAGAACACCGGGGAGCTGTTTTTT.

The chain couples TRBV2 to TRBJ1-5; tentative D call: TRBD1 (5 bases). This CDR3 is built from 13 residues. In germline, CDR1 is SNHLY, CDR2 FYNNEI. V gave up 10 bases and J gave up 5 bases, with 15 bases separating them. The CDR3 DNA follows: TGTGCCACCGCCGGGGGAATGTATCAGCCCCAGCATTTT. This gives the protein CATAGGMYQPQHF.

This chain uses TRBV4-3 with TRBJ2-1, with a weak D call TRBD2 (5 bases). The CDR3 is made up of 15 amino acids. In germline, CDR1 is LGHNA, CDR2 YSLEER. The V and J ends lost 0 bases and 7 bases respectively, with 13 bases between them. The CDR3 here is CASSQDEERENEQFF. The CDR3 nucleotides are TGCGCCAGCAGCCAAGATGAGGAGAGGGAAAATGAGCAGTTCTTC.

CDR3 residues: CASSPSGNTEAFF. The CDR3 coding sequence is TGTGCCAGCAGCCCCTCGGGGAACACTGAAGCTTTCTTT. This chain uses TRBV12-3 or TRBV12-4 with TRBJ1-1; D remains ambiguous. The CDR3 length is 13 residues. The ends were cut back, 6 bases at V and 1 base at J, with 9 bases in the middle.

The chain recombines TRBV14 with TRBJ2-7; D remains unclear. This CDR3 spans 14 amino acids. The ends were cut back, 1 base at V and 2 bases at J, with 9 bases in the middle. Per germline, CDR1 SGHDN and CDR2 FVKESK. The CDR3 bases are TGTGCCAGCAGCCAAGTCCCCCGGGCCTACGAGCAGTACTTC. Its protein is CASSQVPRAYEQYF.

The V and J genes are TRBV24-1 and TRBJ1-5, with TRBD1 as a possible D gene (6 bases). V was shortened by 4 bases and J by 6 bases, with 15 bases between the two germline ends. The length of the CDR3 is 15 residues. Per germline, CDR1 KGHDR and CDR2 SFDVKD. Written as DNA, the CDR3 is TGTGCCACCAGTGACCCCGGGGGGGGCTCTCAGCCCCAGCATTTT. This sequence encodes CATSDPGGGSQPQHF.

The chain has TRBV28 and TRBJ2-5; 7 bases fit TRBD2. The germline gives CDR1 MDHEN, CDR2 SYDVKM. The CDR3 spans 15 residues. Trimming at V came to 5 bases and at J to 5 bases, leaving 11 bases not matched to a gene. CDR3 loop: CASSQEAGSLETQYF. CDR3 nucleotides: TGTGCCAGCAGTCAAGAAGCGGGATCGCTCGAGACCCAGTACTTC. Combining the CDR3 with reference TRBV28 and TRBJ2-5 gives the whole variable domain DVKVTQSSRYLVKRTGEKVFLECVQDMDHENMFWYRQDPGLGLRLIYFSYDVKMKEKGDIPEGYSVSREKKERFSLILESASTNQTSMYLCASSQEAGSLETQYFGPGTRLLVL.